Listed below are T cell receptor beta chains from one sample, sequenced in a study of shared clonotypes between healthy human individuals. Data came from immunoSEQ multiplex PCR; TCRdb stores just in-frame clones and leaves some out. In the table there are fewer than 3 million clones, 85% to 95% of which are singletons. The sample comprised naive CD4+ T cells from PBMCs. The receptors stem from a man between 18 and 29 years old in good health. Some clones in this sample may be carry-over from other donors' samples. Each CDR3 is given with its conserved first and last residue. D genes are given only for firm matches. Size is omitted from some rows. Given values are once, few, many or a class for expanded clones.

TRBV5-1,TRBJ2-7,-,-,CASSLRYGYEQYF,TGCGCCAGCAGCTTAAGGTACGGTTACGAGCAGTACTTC
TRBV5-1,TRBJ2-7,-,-,CASSLSGAYEQYF,TGCGCCAGCAGCTTGTCGGGGGCCTACGAGCAGTACTTC
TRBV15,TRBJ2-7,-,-,CATSRPSGDTSKQHF,TGTGCCACCAGCAGACCGAGCGGGGACACCTCTAAGCAACACTTC
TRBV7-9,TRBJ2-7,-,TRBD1,CASTVTGGIVEQYF,TGTGCCAGCACCGTGACAGGGGGCATTGTGGAGCAGTACTTC
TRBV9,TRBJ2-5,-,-,CASSQGPDKETQYF,TGTGCCAGCAGCCAGGGACCGGACAAGGAGACCCAGTACTTC
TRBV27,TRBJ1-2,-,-,CASRTSGYHGYTF,TGTGCCAGCAGGACCTCAGGGTACCATGGCTACACCTTC
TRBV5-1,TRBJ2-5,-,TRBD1,CASSLVYRGPEETQYF,TGCGCCAGCAGCTTGGTCTACAGGGGCCCTGAGGAGACCCAGTACTTC
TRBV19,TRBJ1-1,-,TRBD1,CASRRTGEAFF,TGTGCCAGTAGGCGAACAGGGGAGGCTTTCTTT
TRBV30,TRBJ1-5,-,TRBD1,CAWTETGFNQPQHF,TGTGCCTGGACCGAGACAGGGTTCAATCAGCCCCAGCATTTT
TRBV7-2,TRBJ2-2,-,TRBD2,CASSLLAGGSGELFF,TGTGCCAGCAGCCTCCTAGCGGGAGGTTCCGGGGAGCTGTTTTTT
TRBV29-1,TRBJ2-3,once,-,CSVERAGFPDTQYF,TGCAGCGTTGAAAGGGCAGGGTTCCCAGATACGCAGTATTTT
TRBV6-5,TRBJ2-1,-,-,CASSSQGSRVYNEQFF,TGTGCCAGCAGTTCTCAGGGAAGTCGGGTTTACAATGAGCAGTTCTTC
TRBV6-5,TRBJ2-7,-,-,CASSYRAVQGVDEQYF,TGTGCCAGCAGTTACAGGGCTGTACAGGGTGTCGACGAGCAGTACTTC
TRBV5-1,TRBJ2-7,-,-,CASSLEGYEQYF,TGCGCCAGCAGCTTGGAAGGGTACGAGCAGTACTTC
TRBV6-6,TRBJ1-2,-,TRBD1,CASGQTGGFNYGYTF,TGTGCCAGCGGCCAGACAGGGGGTTTTAACTATGGCTACACCTTC
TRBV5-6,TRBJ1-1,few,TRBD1,CASSGTGGTEAFF,TGTGCCAGCAGCGGGACAGGGGGCACTGAAGCTTTCTTT
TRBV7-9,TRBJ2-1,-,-,CASSPPFWDRNEQFF,TGTGCCAGCAGCCCCCCTTTTTGGGACCGCAATGAGCAGTTCTTC
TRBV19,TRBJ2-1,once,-,CASSITEGLYNEQFF,TGTGCCAGTAGTATAACAGAGGGGTTATACAATGAGCAGTTCTTC
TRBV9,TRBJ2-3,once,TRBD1,CASSLTGLGDTQYF,TGTGCCAGCAGCCTGACAGGGCTCGGTGATACGCAGTATTTT
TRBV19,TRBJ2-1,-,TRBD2,CASSILAGLSYNEQFF,TGTGCCAGTAGTATTTTAGCGGGACTGTCCTACAATGAGCAGTTCTTC
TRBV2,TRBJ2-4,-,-,CASSGDLAKNIQYF,TGTGCCAGCAGTGGGGATCTAGCCAAAAACATTCAGTACTTC
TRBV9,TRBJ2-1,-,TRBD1,CASSGDRGSWTGNEQFF,TGTGCCAGCAGCGGGGACAGGGGATCCTGGACCGGCAATGAGCAGTTCTTC
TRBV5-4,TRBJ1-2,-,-,CASSNTQGGRGGYTF,TGTGCCAGCAGTAACACACAGGGCGGGAGGGGTGGCTACACCTTC
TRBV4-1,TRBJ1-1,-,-,CASSQVEDHTEAFF,TGCGCCAGCAGCCAAGTCGAAGACCACACTGAAGCTTTCTTT
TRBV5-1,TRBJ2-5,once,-,CASQRTRQETQYF,TGCGCCAGCCAAAGGACAAGACAAGAGACCCAGTACTTC
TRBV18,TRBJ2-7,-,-,CASSPGRGSYEQYF,TGTGCCAGCTCACCAGGAAGGGGCTCCTACGAGCAGTACTTC
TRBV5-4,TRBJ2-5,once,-,CASSLEQGWETQYF,TGTGCCAGCAGCTTGGAGCAGGGATGGGAGACCCAGTACTTC
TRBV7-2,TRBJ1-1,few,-,CASSLRLQGGTEAFF,TGTGCCAGCAGCTTACGATTACAGGGAGGGACTGAAGCTTTCTTT